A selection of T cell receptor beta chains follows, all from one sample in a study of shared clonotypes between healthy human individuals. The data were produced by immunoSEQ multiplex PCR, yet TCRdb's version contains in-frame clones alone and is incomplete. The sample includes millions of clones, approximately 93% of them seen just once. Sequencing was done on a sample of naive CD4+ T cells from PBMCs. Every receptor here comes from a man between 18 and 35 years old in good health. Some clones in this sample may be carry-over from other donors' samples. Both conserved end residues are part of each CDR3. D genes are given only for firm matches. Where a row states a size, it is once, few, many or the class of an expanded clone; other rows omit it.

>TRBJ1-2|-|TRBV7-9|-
TGTGCCAGCAGCTTCCTCGCCGGGACATACTATGGCTACACCTTC
CASSFLAGTYYGYTF
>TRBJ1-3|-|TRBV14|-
TGTGCCAGCAGTCAAGGACGGAGCTCTGGAAACACCATATATTTT
CASSQGRSSGNTIYF
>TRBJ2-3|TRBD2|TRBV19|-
TGTGCCAGTAGACGGCGGGCTAGCGGGAGTTTTGGCCCAGATACGCAGTATTTT
CASRRRASGSFGPDTQYF
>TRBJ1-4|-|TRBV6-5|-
TGTGCCAGCAGTTACTCAGGGTCAAGGGAAAAACTGTTTTTT
CASSYSGSREKLFF
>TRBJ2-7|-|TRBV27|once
TGTGCCAGCAGTCCTTACCCTCGGGACGGCCATTCCTACGAGCAGTACTTC
CASSPYPRDGHSYEQYF
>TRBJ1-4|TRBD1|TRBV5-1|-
TGCGCCAGCAGCCCCATACCGGGACAGCCTAATGAAAAACTGTTTTTT
CASSPIPGQPNEKLFF
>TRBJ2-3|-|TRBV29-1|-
TGCAGCGTTGGAAGTCTAAGGGCAGATACGCAGTATTTT
CSVGSLRADTQYF
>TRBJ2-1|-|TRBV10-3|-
TGTGCCATCAGCGGGACGGTTAATGAGCAGTTCTTC
CAISGTVNEQFF
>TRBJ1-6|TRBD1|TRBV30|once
TGTGCCTGGAGTGGACAGGGACATTCACCCCTCCACTTT
CAWSGQGHSPLHF
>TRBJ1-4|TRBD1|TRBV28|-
TGTGCCAGCAGCCTCGGATCAGGGGGCGCAGCTAATGAAAAACTGTTTTTT
CASSLGSGGAANEKLFF
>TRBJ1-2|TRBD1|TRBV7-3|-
TGTGCCAGCAGCCGCGACAGGGCGAGAAATGGCTACACCTTC
CASSRDRARNGYTF
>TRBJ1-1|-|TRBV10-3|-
TGTGCCATCACGAGGCAGGAACAGGGCACTGAAGCTTTCTTT
CAITRQEQGTEAFF
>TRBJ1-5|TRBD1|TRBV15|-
TGTGCCACCAGCGGAGGAGGGACAGGGGGCAATCAGCCCCAGCATTTT
CATSGGGTGGNQPQHF
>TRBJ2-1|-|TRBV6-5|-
TGTGCCAGCAGACCTGTGGGTTCCTCCTACAATGAGCAGTTCTTC
CASRPVGSSYNEQFF
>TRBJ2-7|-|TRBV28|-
TGTGCCAGCAGGGCTAGTGGTACCTACGAGCAGTACTTC
CASRASGTYEQYF
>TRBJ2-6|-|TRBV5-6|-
TGTGCCAGCAGCTTGATTGCAGCCTCTGGGGCCAACGTCCTGACTTTC
CASSLIAASGANVLTF
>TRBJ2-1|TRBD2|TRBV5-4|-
TGTGCCAGCAGCTCCCTTGGGCGGGAGGGTTACAATGAGCAGTTCTTC
CASSSLGREGYNEQFF
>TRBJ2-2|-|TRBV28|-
TGTGCCTCCTTTTATAACGCGAACACCGGGGAGCTGTTTTTT
CASFYNANTGELFF
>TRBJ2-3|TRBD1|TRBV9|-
TGTGCCAGCAGCTTTGGGACAGTGGTTAGCACAGATACGCAGTATTTT
CASSFGTVVSTDTQYF
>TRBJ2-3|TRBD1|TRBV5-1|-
TGCGCCAGCAGCCTCGATGCCGGGACAGTCACAGATACGCAGTATTTT
CASSLDAGTVTDTQYF
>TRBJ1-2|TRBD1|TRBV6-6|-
TGTGCCAGCAGGCAAGGGGGCTGGGATGGCTACACCTTC
CASRQGGWDGYTF
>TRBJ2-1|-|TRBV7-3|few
TGTGCCAGCAGCTTAGTTGGTAGCGACAGCTCCTACAATGAGCAGTTCTTC
CASSLVGSDSSYNEQFF
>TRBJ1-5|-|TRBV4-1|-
TGCGCCAGCAGCCAAGATCTGACGGGGAATCAGCCCCAGCATTTT
CASSQDLTGNQPQHF
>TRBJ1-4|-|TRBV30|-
TGTGCCCTTGGGGGTCGAACGCCCCATTTT
CALGGRTPHF
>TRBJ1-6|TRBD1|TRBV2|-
TGTGCCAGTATGGACAGGGTTAATTCACCCCTCCACTTT
CASMDRVNSPLHF
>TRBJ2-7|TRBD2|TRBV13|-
TGTGCCAGCAGCCCCATGGCTAGCGGACCCTACGAGCAGTACTTC
CASSPMASGPYEQYF
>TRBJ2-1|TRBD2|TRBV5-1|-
TGCGCCAGCAGCTTGACTAGCGGGAGTCCCAATGAGCAGTTCTTC
CASSLTSGSPNEQFF
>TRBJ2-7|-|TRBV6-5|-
TGTGCCAGCAGTTCCGATGGGTCTATGGGCTACGAGCAGTACTTC
CASSSDGSMGYEQYF
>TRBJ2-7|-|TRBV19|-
TGTGCCAGTAGTGCAATCACAGGGGAGGGTGTCGAGCAGTACTTC
CASSAITGEGVEQYF
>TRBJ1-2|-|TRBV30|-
TGTGCCTGGAGTGTGCGGCAATACTATGGCTACACCTTC
CAWSVRQYYGYTF